A selection of T cell receptor beta chains follows, all from one sample in a study of response to subunit inactivated influenza vaccine. TCRdb re-derived calls from the RT-PCR reads in MiXCR, one entry per CDR3 protein. There are about 500,000 distinct CDR3 sequences in the sample; 15% to 20% occur only once, and roughly 3.1% lies in the top ten. Material: CD4+ T cells sorted from PBMCs, obtained around 25 months after vaccination. Every receptor here comes from a man between 45 and 75 years old who received an inactivated influenza vaccine. The CDR3 runs from the conserved cysteine through the conserved F or W. The D gene is left open where the match is weak.

CDR3 protein | J gene | V gene | D gene
CASSQAVHQPQHF | TRBJ1-5 | TRBV14 | -
CASSQGGSPNYGYTF | TRBJ1-2 | TRBV4-1 | -
CASSPGSGNDYGYTF | TRBJ1-2 | TRBV18 | -
CASSLGRISYNEQFF | TRBJ2-1 | TRBV5-1 | -
CASSHGTRVGELFF | TRBJ2-2 | TRBV6-1 | TRBD2
CASSYFRAGNTIYF | TRBJ1-3 | TRBV6-5 | -
CATSAYSGRAPNEQFF | TRBJ2-1 | TRBV24-1 | TRBD2
CSARMGRDIQYF | TRBJ2-4 | TRBV20-1 | TRBD2
CASSLGGQRTGELFF | TRBJ2-2 | TRBV5-1 | TRBD1
CASSQGVSGNTIYF | TRBJ1-3 | TRBV4-1 | -
CASSFLAGSNEQFF | TRBJ2-1 | TRBV27 | TRBD2
CSASPTTIHEQYF | TRBJ2-7 | TRBV20-1 | -
CASKIGSTQNIQYF | TRBJ2-4 | TRBV6-1 | -
CASMGRSSYNEQFF | TRBJ2-1 | TRBV10-2 | -
CASSLGGEHGYTF | TRBJ1-2 | TRBV12-3/TRBV12-4 | -
CASSLNENIQYF | TRBJ2-4 | TRBV5-6 | -
CASSLVRSYEQYF | TRBJ2-7 | TRBV5-5 | -
CASSRDRAAEAFF | TRBJ1-1 | TRBV5-8 | TRBD1
CASSQTSGAYNEQFF | TRBJ2-1 | TRBV14 | TRBD2
CASSATGASIEQFF | TRBJ2-1 | TRBV5-1 | -
CASSPWTGNLYEQYF | TRBJ2-7 | TRBV6-2/TRBV6-3 | TRBD1
CASSHPGQGAWTEAFF | TRBJ1-1 | TRBV4-1 | TRBD1
CASSPSTSGGIYEQYF | TRBJ2-7 | TRBV4-2 | TRBD2
CASSPGTSAGAQHF | TRBJ1-5 | TRBV12-3/TRBV12-4 | -
CASSYAGGQINEQFF | TRBJ2-1 | TRBV11-2 | TRBD2
CASSLGLSGTAQETQYF | TRBJ2-5 | TRBV7-2 | TRBD2
CASSLSPNYEQYF | TRBJ2-7 | TRBV12-3/TRBV12-4 | -
CASSQDRQVTDTQYF | TRBJ2-3 | TRBV4-2 | -
CASSDGRRYYTF | TRBJ1-2 | TRBV21-1 | -
CASRTLPGQGPDTQYF | TRBJ2-3 | TRBV12-3/TRBV12-4 | TRBD1
CATSGLGTSGLNEQFF | TRBJ2-1 | TRBV15 | TRBD2
CSANRAGGPSYEQFF | TRBJ2-1 | TRBV20-1 | TRBD2
CASTTKAGGYNEQFF | TRBJ2-1 | TRBV7-2 | TRBD2
CASSQDLYGPEQYF | TRBJ2-7 | TRBV4-3 | -
CASSLEQHNLRLNEQFF | TRBJ2-1 | TRBV5-1 | -
CANPREDSYNEQFF | TRBJ2-1 | TRBV6-4 | -
CASTIQGGSHEQYF | TRBJ2-7 | TRBV7-2 | -
CASSLSRQGLETQYF | TRBJ2-5 | TRBV5-1 | TRBD1
CAWRSGSSYNEQFF | TRBJ2-1 | TRBV30 | TRBD2
CASSSASGAKNIQYF | TRBJ2-4 | TRBV28 | -
CASSPGRKNIQYF | TRBJ2-4 | TRBV12-3/TRBV12-4 | -
CSATSGSYEQYF | TRBJ2-7 | TRBV20-1 | TRBD2
CASSLEGLWNQPQHF | TRBJ1-5 | TRBV27 | -
CASSFRGLEQFF | TRBJ2-1 | TRBV5-5 | TRBD1
CASSPPGGKNTEAFF | TRBJ1-1 | TRBV18 | -
CASSWTAAYEQYF | TRBJ2-7 | TRBV5-6 | -
CASRSSGTASYEQYF | TRBJ2-7 | TRBV6-1 | TRBD1